A single sample gave rise to the 27 T cell receptor beta chains below, sequenced in a study of blood T cell repertoires in COVID-19. The method was immunoSEQ multiplex PCR; TCRdb's version includes in-frame clones alone and lacks a portion of them. This sample has over 70,000 clones, with around three quarters found just once. The sample consisted of peripheral blood. The source is a man between 65 and 80 years old with acute or convalescent COVID-19.

For the CDR3, the DNA is TGTGCCACCAGCAGAGATCAGGGGGACTATGGCTACACCTTC. As protein: CATSRDQGDYGYTF. The chain links TRBV15 to TRBJ1-2, with 7 nucleotides matching TRBD1. The CDR3 extends over 14 amino acids. V was clipped by 0 bases and J by 3 bases; unmatched bases: 1. The germline gives CDR1 LNHNV, CDR2 YYDKDF (reference sequence).

V and J are TRBV18 and TRBJ1-2, with 9 nucleotides matching TRBD1. The junction had 11 bases not matched to a gene; V was cut back by 1 base and J by 2 bases. The V gene's germline CDR1 is KGHSH and CDR2 LQKENI. This CDR3 is built from 18 residues. The CDR3 DNA sequence: TGTGCCAGCTCACCACTCCCGCAACAGGGGGCATCGAACTATGGCTACACCTTC. Its translation: CASSPLPQQGASNYGYTF.

The chain uses TRBV7-8 and TRBJ2-7, with 7 nucleotides matching TRBD2. There are 18 residues in the CDR3. After removal of 0 bases from V and 2 bases from J, the junction contained 13 bases not matched to a gene. Germline CDR1 SGHVS, CDR2 FQNEAQ. CDR3 protein: CASSLAGQLANRAYEQYV. The DNA of the CDR3 is TGTGCCAGCAGCTTAGCGGGTCAACTAGCGAATCGAGCCTACGAGCAGTACGTC.

With respect to this clone: Other DNA sequences of this sample code for an identical CDR3. V gene TRBV12-3 or TRBV12-4 combines with J gene TRBJ1-3, with 7 positions matching TRBD1. The length of the CDR3 is 13 residues. V dropped 6 bases and J dropped 4; count of bases not matched to a gene: 3. CDR3 amino acids: CASSRDRGNTIYF. The CDR3 DNA is TGTGCCAGCAGCCGGGACAGAGGAAACACCATATATTTT.

This clone was seen a few times. The rearrangement joins TRBV6-2 or TRBV6-3 to TRBJ1-1, with unresolved D. The CDR3 runs to 12 residues. In germline, CDR1 is MNHEY, CDR2 SVGEGT. Trimming took 4 bases from V and 5 from J, leaving 8 bases between them. The DNA of the CDR3 is TGTGCCAGCAGTTCCCGGGGTACTGAAGCTTTCTTT. Its protein product is CASSSRGTEAFF.

In its sample, this clone was seen a few times. The chain employs TRBV2 and TRBJ1-2, with 7 bases identical to TRBD1. There are 13 residues in the CDR3. CDR1 SNHLY and CDR2 FYNNEI come from the germline V gene. V was clipped by 6 bases and J by 3 bases; unmatched bases: 4. CDR3 sequence (DNA): TGTGCCAGCAGCCCCGGGACAGACTATGGCTACACCTTC. Translating it yields CASSPGTDYGYTF.

On this clone: The DNA is left out, because the CDR3 cannot be placed on it with certainty; the CDR3 is given as TCRdb lists it. The chain is built from TRBV28 and TRBJ2-1; whether TRBD1, the table's D call, matches the DNA was not checked. Germline CDR1 MDHEN, CDR2 SYDVKM. Ends included, the CDR3 has 15 residues. CDR3 in amino acids: CASSSSDSLYNEQFF.

Here the CDR3 DNA reads TGTGCCACCAGTGCTAGGGGCGAGCAGTACTTC. This codes for CATSARGEQYF. The chain is built from TRBV24-1 and TRBJ2-7; D is possibly TRBD1 (5 bases). The V and J ends lost 5 bases and 6 bases respectively, with 7 bases between them. This CDR3 contains 11 residues. Germline CDR1 KGHDR, CDR2 SFDVKD.

The chain joins TRBV28 to TRBJ2-1, with 9 positions matching TRBD2. The length of the CDR3 is 15 residues. Per germline, CDR1 MDHEN and CDR2 SYDVKM. V lost 3 bases to trimming and J lost 10 bases; unmatched junction nucleotides: 10. The CDR3 DNA reads as TGTGCCAGCAGTTTTCTAGCGGGATTAGGTGAGGAGCAGTTCTTC. It yields the protein CASSFLAGLGEEQFF.

V is TRBV5-4 and J is TRBJ2-3; 7 bases agree with TRBD1. V was pared by 4 bases and J by 3 bases, with 2 bases of the junction left unmatched. Looked up from germline, CDR1 is SGHNT and CDR2 is YYREEE (reference sequence). The CDR3 sequence is 13 residues long. CDR3 loop: CASSETGTDTQYF. The CDR3 DNA reads TGTGCCAGCAGCGAGACAGGGACAGATACGCAGTATTTT.

The chain carries TRBV5-1 and TRBJ2-5; D is possibly TRBD1 (5 bases). The V end was cut by 0 bases, the J end by 2 bases, with 11 bases between. In germline, CDR1 is SGHRS, CDR2 YFSETQ. The CDR3 loop spans 15 amino acids. CDR3 nucleotides: TGCGCCAGCAGCTTGGGCGTGACAGAACAAGAGACCCAGTACTTC. It encodes CASSLGVTEQETQYF.

The chain employs TRBV19 and TRBJ1-6; D remains ambiguous. The germline V and J ends were trimmed by 5 bases and 6 bases, with 8 bases remaining between them. In germline, CDR1 is LNHDA, CDR2 SQIVND (reference sequence). The CDR3 loop spans 13 amino acids. CDR3 bases: TGTGCCAGTAGTGAGGGTGTTAATTCACCCCTCCACTTT. Translation gives CASSEGVNSPLHF.

Relative to its sample, this clone is medium-sized. The chain has TRBV5-1 and TRBJ2-3; 11 bases line up with TRBD1. From germline, CDR1 is SGHRS and CDR2 YFSETQ. The CDR3 is made up of 15 amino acids. The V gene end was trimmed by 4 bases and the J gene end by 5 bases; junction bases not matched to a gene: 6. This CDR3 is CASSLGQGAGDTQYF. The CDR3 DNA is TGCGCCAGCAGCCTCGGACAGGGGGCAGGAGATACGCAGTATTTT.

By frequency in the sample, this clone is medium-sized. This chain joins TRBV6-5 and TRBJ1-1, with D hard to call. Between the trimmed V and J ends, which lost 5 bases and 3 bases, there was a span of 16 bases. The CDR3 runs to 15 residues. Germline loops: CDR1 MNHEY, CDR2 SVGAGI. The CDR3 sequence: CASSPLIDTYTEAFF. The CDR3, as DNA: TGTGCCAGCAGTCCGCTAATTGACACCTACACTGAAGCTTTCTTT.

The V and J genes are TRBV6-2 or TRBV6-3 and TRBJ1-5, with TRBD1 identical over 8 bases. The CDR3 has 15 residues. Per germline, CDR1 MNHEY and CDR2 SVGEGT. After removal of 6 bases from V and 7 bases from J, the junction contained 11 bases not matched to a gene. The CDR3 DNA sequence: TGTGCCAGCAGCCCCAGGGGGACAGGCACCCAGCCCCAGCATTTT. Protein sequence: CASSPRGTGTQPQHF.

This chain uses TRBV5-1 with TRBJ1-2; 9 bases match TRBD1. The CDR3 spans 14 residues. CDR1 SGHRS and CDR2 YFSETQ come from the germline V gene. The trim removed 4 bases at V and 8 bases at J, leaving 9 bases unmatched. This CDR3 is CASSDLQGAEGYTF. CDR3 nucleotides: TGCGCCAGCAGCGACCTACAGGGGGCGGAAGGCTACACCTTC.

The gene calls are TRBV12-3 or TRBV12-4 and TRBJ1-1; 7 bases align to TRBD1. CDR3 length equals 13 residues. J gave up 5 bases and V 5 bases, and 5 bases lay outside the gene matches. CDR3 in DNA: TGTGCCAGCAGTAACAGGGGAGATACTGAAGCTTTCTTT. Translating gives CASSNRGDTEAFF.

J is TRBJ1-4 and V is TRBV6-5; 12 nucleotides agree with TRBD1. The ends lost 8 bases at V and 8 bases at J; junction bases unmatched: 6. In germline, CDR1 is MNHEY, CDR2 SVGAGI. The CDR3 sequence is 14 residues long. CDR3 nucleotides: TGTGCCAGCGGGACAGGGGGCGAGGAAGAAAAACTGTTTTTT. It yields the protein CASGTGGEEEKLFF.

This sequence joins TRBV28 and TRBJ2-1; D remains unclear. Trimming took 9 bases from V and 6 from J, leaving 15 bases between them. This CDR3 comprises 13 residues. Germline CDR1 and CDR2: MDHEN and SYDVKM. The CDR3 coding sequence is TGTGCCAGTCAATACCCCCTCGGCAATGAGCAGTTCTTC. Translating gives CASQYPLGNEQFF.

This clone was found once. The rearrangement joins TRBV7-2 to TRBJ1-3; 9 bases are shared with TRBD1. CDR3 length: 13 residues. CDR1 and CDR2 (germline): SGHTA, FQGNSA. With 6 bases clipped from V and 5 bases from J, the junction kept 2 bases outside the gene matches. The chain's CDR3 is CASRQGARNTIYF. Written as DNA, the CDR3 is TGTGCCAGCAGACAGGGGGCCAGAAACACCATATATTTT.

The gene calls are TRBV6-5 and TRBJ1-2, with 7 nucleotides matching TRBD1. V trimming: 6 bases; J trimming: 3 bases; junction bases outside the gene matches: 7. Germline assignment: CDR1 MNHEY and CDR2 SVGAGI. The CDR3 consists of 14 residues. CDR3 sequence (DNA): TGTGCCAGCAGCCACAGGGGACCGGACTATGGCTACACCTTC. Translated: CASSHRGPDYGYTF.

The V call is TRBV30, the J call TRBJ2-7; no reliable D call. The CDR3 loop spans 13 amino acids. Looked up from germline, CDR1 is GTSNPN and CDR2 is SVGIG (reference sequence). Trimming took 2 bases from V and 3 from J, leaving 11 bases between them. CDR3 region: CAWSPSLYYEQYV. DNA for the CDR3: TGTGCCTGGAGTCCCTCGCTCTACTACGAGCAGTACGTC.

The rearrangement joins TRBV19 to TRBJ1-6; unclear D gene. Germline lookup yields CDR1 LNHDA and CDR2 SQIVND (reference sequence). The CDR3 length is 16 residues. V was cut by 5 bases and J by 2 bases, with 13 bases left in between. The CDR3 region has the DNA TGTGCCAGTAGTTCGAGTGCACTGGCCTATAATTCACCCCTCCACTTT. Its protein product is CASSSSALAYNSPLHF. Using reference TRBV19 and TRBJ1-6 for the parts outside the CDR3, the full variable domain is DGGITQSPKYLFRKEGQNVTLSCEQNLNHDAMYWYRQDPGQGLRLIYYSQIVNDFQKGDIAEGYSVSREKKESFPLTVTSAQKNPTAFYLCASSSSALAYNSPLHFGNGTRLTVT.

The chain couples TRBV11-2 to TRBJ2-7; the D gene is possibly TRBD1 (6 bases). Trimming left V 5 bases short and J 2 bases short, with 16 bases between. The CDR3 spans 15 residues. Germline V gene data show CDR1 as SGHAT and CDR2 as FQNNGV. CDR3 sequence reads: CASSQWGTGPYEQYF. For the CDR3, the DNA is TGTGCCAGCAGCCAGTGGGGTACAGGGCCCTACGAGCAGTACTTC.

The V gene is TRBV28, the J gene TRBJ2-4, with 7 positions matching TRBD2. The length of the CDR3 is 15 residues. The junction had 16 bases not matched to a gene; V was cut back by 6 bases and J by 11 bases. CDR1 MDHEN and CDR2 SYDVKM come from the germline V gene. CDR3 sequence reads: CASSRGSLGGGVQYF. CDR3 nucleotides: TGTGCCAGCAGCCGAGGTTCGCTAGGCGGGGGAGTTCAGTACTTC.

This chain links TRBV6-1 with TRBJ2-2; unclear D gene. The germline V and J ends were trimmed by 2 bases and 3 bases, with 7 bases remaining between them. The CDR3 totals 14 residues. The germline CDR1 and CDR2 sequences are MNHNS and SASEGT. CDR3 loop: CASSEMAYTGELFF. The CDR3 DNA reads as TGTGCCAGCAGTGAAATGGCTTACACCGGGGAGCTGTTTTTT.

A few counts support this clone. The rearrangement links TRBV9 to TRBJ2-5, with TRBD1 matching over 10 bases. V shed 0 bases, J shed 2 bases, and the junction held 10 bases outside the gene matches. CDR3 size: 18 residues. CDR1 and CDR2 from the germline V gene are SGDLS and YYNGEE. The CDR3 spells CASSVGASGTGAQETQYF. The CDR3 DNA reads as TGTGCCAGCAGCGTAGGTGCCAGCGGGACAGGGGCGCAAGAGACCCAGTACTTC.